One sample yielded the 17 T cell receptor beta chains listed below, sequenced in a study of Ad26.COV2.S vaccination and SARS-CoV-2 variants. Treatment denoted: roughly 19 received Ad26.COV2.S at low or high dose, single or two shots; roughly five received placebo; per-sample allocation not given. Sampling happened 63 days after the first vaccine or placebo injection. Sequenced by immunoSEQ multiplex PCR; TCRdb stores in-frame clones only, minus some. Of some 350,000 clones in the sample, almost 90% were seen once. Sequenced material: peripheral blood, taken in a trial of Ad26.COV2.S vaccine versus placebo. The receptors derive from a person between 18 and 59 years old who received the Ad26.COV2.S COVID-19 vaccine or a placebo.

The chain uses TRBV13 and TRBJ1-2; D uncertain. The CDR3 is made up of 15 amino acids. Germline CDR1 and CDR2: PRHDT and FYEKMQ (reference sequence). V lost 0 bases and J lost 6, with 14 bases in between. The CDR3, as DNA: TGTGCCAGCAGCTTAGGTGGTCGAGCGGAAGATGGCTACACCTTC. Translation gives CASSLGGRAEDGYTF.

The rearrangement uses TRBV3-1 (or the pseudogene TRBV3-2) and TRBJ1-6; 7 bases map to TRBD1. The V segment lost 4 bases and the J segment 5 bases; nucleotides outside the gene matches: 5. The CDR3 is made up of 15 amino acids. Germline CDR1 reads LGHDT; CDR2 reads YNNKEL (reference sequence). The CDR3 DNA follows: TGTGCCAGCAGCCGAGGGGACAGAAATAATTCACCCCTCCACTTT. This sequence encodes CASSRGDRNNSPLHF.

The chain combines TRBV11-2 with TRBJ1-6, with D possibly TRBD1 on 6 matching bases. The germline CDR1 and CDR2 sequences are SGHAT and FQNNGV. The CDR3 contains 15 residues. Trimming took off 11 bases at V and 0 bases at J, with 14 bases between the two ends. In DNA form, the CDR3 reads TGTGCCGCAGGGGCGGGGAGCTCCTATAATTCACCCCTCCACTTT. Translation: CAAGAGSSYNSPLHF.

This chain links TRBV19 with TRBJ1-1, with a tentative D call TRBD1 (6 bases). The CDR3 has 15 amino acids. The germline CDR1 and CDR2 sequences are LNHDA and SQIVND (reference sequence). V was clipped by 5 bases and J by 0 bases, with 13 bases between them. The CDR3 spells CASSFDRSMNTEAFF. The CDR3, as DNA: TGTGCCAGTAGTTTCGACAGGAGTATGAACACTGAAGCTTTCTTT. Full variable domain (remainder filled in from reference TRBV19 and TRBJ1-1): DGGITQSPKYLFRKEGQNVTLSCEQNLNHDAMYWYRQDPGQGLRLIYYSQIVNDFQKGDIAEGYSVSREKKESFPLTVTSAQKNPTAFYLCASSFDRSMNTEAFFGQGTRLTVV.

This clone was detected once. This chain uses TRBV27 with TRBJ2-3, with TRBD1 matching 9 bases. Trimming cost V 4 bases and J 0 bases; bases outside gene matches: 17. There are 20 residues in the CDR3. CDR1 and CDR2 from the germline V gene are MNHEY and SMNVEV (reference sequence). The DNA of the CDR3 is TGTGCCAGCAGTTCCGGGACAGGGACCCCCCGGAGCGTTAGCACAGATACGCAGTATTTT. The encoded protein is CASSSGTGTPRSVSTDTQYF.

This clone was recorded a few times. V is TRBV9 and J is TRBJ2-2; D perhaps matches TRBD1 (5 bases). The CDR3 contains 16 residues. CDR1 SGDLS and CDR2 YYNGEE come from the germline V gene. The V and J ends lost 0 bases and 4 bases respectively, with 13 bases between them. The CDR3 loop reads CASSVVGALSTGELFF. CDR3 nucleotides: TGTGCCAGCAGCGTAGTAGGGGCGCTTAGCACCGGGGAGCTGTTTTTT.

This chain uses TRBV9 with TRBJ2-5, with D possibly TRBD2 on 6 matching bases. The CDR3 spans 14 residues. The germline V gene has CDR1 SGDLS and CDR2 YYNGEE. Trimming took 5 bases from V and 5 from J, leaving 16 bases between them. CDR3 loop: CASRGGSERETQYF. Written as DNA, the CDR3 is TGTGCCAGCAGGGGGGGTTCCGAGAGGGAGACCCAGTACTTC.

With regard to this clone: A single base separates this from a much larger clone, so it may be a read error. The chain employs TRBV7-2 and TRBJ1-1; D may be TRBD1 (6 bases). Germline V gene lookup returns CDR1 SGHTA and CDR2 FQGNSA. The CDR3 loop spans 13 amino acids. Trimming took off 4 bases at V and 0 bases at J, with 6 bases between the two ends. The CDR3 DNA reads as TGTGCCAGCAGCTGGACAGTGAACACTGAAGCTTTCTTT. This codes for CASSWTVNTEAFF.

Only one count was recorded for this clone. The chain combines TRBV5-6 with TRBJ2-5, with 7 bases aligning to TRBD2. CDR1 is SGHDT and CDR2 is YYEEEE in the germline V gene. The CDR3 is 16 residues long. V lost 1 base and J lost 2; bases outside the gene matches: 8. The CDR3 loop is CASSLSPSGWQETQYF. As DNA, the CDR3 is TGTGCCAGCAGCTTGTCCCCTAGCGGTTGGCAAGAGACCCAGTACTTC.

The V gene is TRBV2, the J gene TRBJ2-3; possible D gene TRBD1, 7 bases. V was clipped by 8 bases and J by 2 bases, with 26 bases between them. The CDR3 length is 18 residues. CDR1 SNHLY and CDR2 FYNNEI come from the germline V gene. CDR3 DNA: TGTGCCAGCCTAACTCCTAGGATCGCGGGACAGTCCACAGATACGCAGTATTTT. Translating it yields CASLTPRIAGQSTDTQYF.

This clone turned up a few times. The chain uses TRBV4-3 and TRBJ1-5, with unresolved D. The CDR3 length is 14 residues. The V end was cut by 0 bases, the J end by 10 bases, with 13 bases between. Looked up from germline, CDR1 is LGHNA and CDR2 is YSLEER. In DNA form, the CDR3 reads TGCGCCAGCAGCCAAGACAAGGGAGCCGGCCCCCAGCATTTT. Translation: CASSQDKGAGPQHF.

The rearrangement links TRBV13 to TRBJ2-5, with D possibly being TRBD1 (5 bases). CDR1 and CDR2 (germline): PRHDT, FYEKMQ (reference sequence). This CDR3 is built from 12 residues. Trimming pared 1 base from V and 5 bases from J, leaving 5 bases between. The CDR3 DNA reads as TGTGCCAGCAGCTTAGAGGGGGAGACCCAGTACTTC. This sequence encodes CASSLEGETQYF.

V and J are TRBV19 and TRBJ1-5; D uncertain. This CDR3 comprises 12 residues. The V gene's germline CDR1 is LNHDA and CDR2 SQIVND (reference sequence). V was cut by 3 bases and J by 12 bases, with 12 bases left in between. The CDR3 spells CASSIGKAFQHF. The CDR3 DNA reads TGTGCCAGTAGTATTGGGAAGGCTTTCCAGCATTTT.

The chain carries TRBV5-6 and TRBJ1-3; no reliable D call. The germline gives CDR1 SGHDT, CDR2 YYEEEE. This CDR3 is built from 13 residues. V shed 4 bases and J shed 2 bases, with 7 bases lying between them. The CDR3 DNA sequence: TGTGCCAGCAGCGTCCGACCTGGAAACACCATATATTTT. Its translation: CASSVRPGNTIYF.

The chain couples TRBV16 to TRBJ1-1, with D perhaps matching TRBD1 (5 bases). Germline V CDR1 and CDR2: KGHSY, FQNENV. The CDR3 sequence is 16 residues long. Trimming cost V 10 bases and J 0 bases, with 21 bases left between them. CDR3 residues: CATLDSGSRVNTEAFF. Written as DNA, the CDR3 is TGTGCCACCCTCGATTCGGGCTCCAGGGTGAACACTGAAGCTTTCTTT.

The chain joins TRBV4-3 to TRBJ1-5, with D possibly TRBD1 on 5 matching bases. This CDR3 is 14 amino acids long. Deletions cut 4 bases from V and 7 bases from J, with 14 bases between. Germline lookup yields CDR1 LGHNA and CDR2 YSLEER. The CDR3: CASSPEIRGQPQHF. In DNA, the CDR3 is TGCGCCAGCAGCCCAGAAATACGGGGGCAGCCCCAGCATTTT.

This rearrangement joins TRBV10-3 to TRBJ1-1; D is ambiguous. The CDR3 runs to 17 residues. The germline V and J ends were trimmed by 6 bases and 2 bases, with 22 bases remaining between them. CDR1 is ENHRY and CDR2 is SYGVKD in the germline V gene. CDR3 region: CAISGRPGSVLNTEAFF. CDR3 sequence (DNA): TGTGCCATCAGCGGACGCCCGGGGTCAGTTTTAAACACTGAAGCTTTCTTT.